Listed below are T cell receptor beta chains from one sample, sequenced in a study of shared clonotypes between healthy human individuals. Sequencing used immunoSEQ multiplex PCR; TCRdb keeps in-frame clones, though not all of them. This sample has under 750,000 clones, with 72% found just once. The specimen was memory CD4+ T cells sorted from blood. The receptors were gathered from a woman in her twenties or thirties in good health. The CDR3 runs from the conserved cysteine through the conserved F or W. D genes are given only for firm matches. Where a row states a size, it is once, few, many or the class of an expanded clone; other rows omit it.

V gene,clone size,D gene,J gene,CDR3 protein,CDR3 DNA
TRBV6-5,NA,TRBD2,TRBJ2-1,CASSLAGIEQFF,TGTGCCAGCAGTTTAGCGGGGATTGAGCAGTTCTTC
TRBV7-2,few,TRBD2,TRBJ2-3,CASSLSIAGGDTQYF,TGTGCCAGCAGCTTATCGATAGCGGGAGGAGATACGCAGTATTTT
TRBV5-1,NA,TRBD2,TRBJ2-2,CASSPTGTSDTGELFF,TGCGCCAGCAGCCCGACCGGGACTAGTGACACCGGGGAGCTGTTTTTT
TRBV10-1,NA,NA,TRBJ2-5,CASSGSGGETQYF,TGCGCCAGCAGTGGATCCGGTGGAGAGACCCAGTACTTC
TRBV15,many,NA,TRBJ1-4,CATSRVRWGAANEKLFF,TGTGCCACCAGCAGAGTTCGGTGGGGTGCGGCTAATGAAAAACTGTTTTTT
TRBV18,few,TRBD1,TRBJ1-1,CASSPKTGRNTEAFF,TGTGCCAGCTCACCAAAGACAGGGCGGAACACTGAAGCTTTCTTT
TRBV18,NA,NA,TRBJ2-7,CASSPDNSYEQYF,TGTGCCAGCTCACCGGACAACTCCTACGAGCAGTACTTC
TRBV5-6,NA,TRBD1,TRBJ2-7,CASRTGDRFSYEQYF,TGTGCCAGCAGAACAGGGGACAGGTTTTCCTACGAGCAGTACTTC
TRBV5-5,NA,TRBD1,TRBJ1-2,CASSRETGLGGYTF,TGTGCCAGCAGCCGAGAGACAGGGCTGGGTGGCTACACCTTC
TRBV28,NA,TRBD2,TRBJ2-3,CASRPRTSGRVADTQYF,TGTGCCAGCAGACCCAGGACTAGCGGGAGGGTCGCAGATACGCAGTATTTT
TRBV7-2,NA,NA,TRBJ2-1,CASSLAHSLSYNEQFF,TGTGCCAGCAGCTTAGCGCACTCCCTATCCTACAATGAGCAGTTCTTC
TRBV27,few,NA,TRBJ2-1,CASSVRLDVSNEQFF,TGTGCCAGCAGTGTAAGACTAGATGTATCCAATGAGCAGTTCTTC
TRBV19,NA,NA,TRBJ2-3,CASTNKWTAAPDTQYF,TGTGCCAGTACCAATAAGTGGACAGCGGCCCCAGATACGCAGTATTTT
TRBV5-4,few,NA,TRBJ2-7,CASSNSYEQYF,TGTGCCAGCAGCAACAGCTACGAGCAGTACTTC
TRBV11-3,NA,NA,TRBJ2-5,CASSPGDSPRETQYF,TGTGCCAGCAGCCCAGGTGACAGCCCGAGGGAGACCCAGTACTTC
TRBV28,many,TRBD2,TRBJ2-7,CASSFWREFNEQYF,TGTGCCAGCAGTTTTTGGCGGGAGTTCAACGAGCAGTACTTC
TRBV5-1,once,TRBD2,TRBJ2-5,CASSPITGLAGGLRETQYF,TGCGCCAGCAGCCCCATCACTGGACTAGCGGGAGGGCTGCGAGAGACCCAGTACTTC
TRBV29-1,NA,TRBD1,TRBJ1-2,CSVGSLRTGGFGYTF,TGCAGCGTTGGTTCTCTTCGGACAGGTGGATTTGGCTACACCTTC
TRBV4-1,NA,NA,TRBJ1-4,CASRGTGTTIEKLFF,TGCGCCAGCAGGGGAACCGGGACAACCATAGAAAAACTGTTTTTT
TRBV2,NA,NA,TRBJ2-2,CASILGLAGELFF,TGTGCCAGCATACTAGGATTGGCCGGGGAGCTGTTTTTT
TRBV7-9,NA,NA,TRBJ2-1,CASSPRGYSYNEQFF,TGTGCCAGCAGCCCGAGGGGATACTCCTACAATGAGCAGTTCTTC
TRBV7-2,NA,TRBD2,TRBJ2-1,CASSRTSGEPIYNEQFF,TGTGCCAGCAGCCGGACTAGCGGGGAACCCATCTACAATGAGCAGTTCTTC
TRBV5-1,NA,TRBD1,TRBJ2-1,CASGLGDRDRNEQFF,TGCGCCAGCGGACTTGGGGACAGGGACCGAAATGAGCAGTTCTTC
TRBV18,NA,TRBD2,TRBJ2-5,CASSPGGQETQYF,TGTGCCAGCTCACCGGGGGGGCAAGAGACCCAGTACTTC
TRBV28,NA,TRBD2,TRBJ2-7,CASSFPTSGRGTQYF,TGTGCCAGCAGTTTTCCCACTAGCGGGAGGGGGACGCAGTACTTC
TRBV27,NA,NA,TRBJ2-6,CASSLYSSGANVLTF,TGTGCCAGCAGTTTGTATAGCTCTGGGGCCAACGTCCTGACTTTC
TRBV7-7,NA,NA,TRBJ2-1,CASSPQGLGEQFF,TGTGCCAGCAGCCCTCAGGGTTTGGGTGAGCAGTTCTTC
TRBV10-3,NA,TRBD1,TRBJ1-4,CAISGGQGGEKLFF,TGTGCCATCAGTGGGGGACAGGGCGGTGAAAAACTGTTTTTT
TRBV27,NA,TRBD1,TRBJ2-6,CASSRAAGGALGANVLTF,TGTGCCAGCAGTCGAGCGGCAGGGGGCGCACTTGGGGCCAACGTCCTGACTTTC
TRBV28,few,NA,TRBJ1-4,CASKPDRAGENEKLFF,TGTGCCAGCAAACCCGATAGGGCAGGGGAGAATGAAAAACTGTTTTTT
TRBV6-1,NA,NA,TRBJ2-3,CASSEVAITDTQYF,TGTGCCAGCAGTGAGGTAGCAATCACAGATACGCAGTATTTT
TRBV7-6,many,TRBD1,TRBJ1-1,CASRGTATEAFF,TGTGCCAGCAGAGGGACAGCCACTGAAGCTTTCTTT
TRBV28,NA,NA,TRBJ2-7,CASSLFSAGIYEQYF,TGTGCCAGCAGTTTATTCTCTGCGGGCATCTACGAGCAGTACTTC
TRBV6-1,many,NA,TRBJ1-2,CASSEFWGYTF,TGTGCCAGCAGTGAATTTTGGGGCTACACCTTC
TRBV19,NA,NA,TRBJ1-2,CASSIRTDNYGYTF,TGTGCCAGTAGTATCAGGACGGATAACTATGGCTACACCTTC
TRBV6-5,few,NA,TRBJ1-5,CASSRDINQPQHF,TGTGCCAGCAGCCGGGACATTAATCAGCCCCAGCATTTT
TRBV7-9,NA,TRBD1,TRBJ2-2,CASTGGANTGELFF,TGTGCCAGTACAGGGGGCGCGAACACCGGGGAGCTGTTTTTT
TRBV12-5,NA,NA,TRBJ1-1,CASGLSPLNTEAFF,TGTGCTAGTGGTTTGAGCCCACTGAACACTGAAGCTTTCTTT
TRBV5-4,NA,NA,TRBJ1-5,CASSFGGDINQPQHF,TGTGCCAGCAGCTTCGGGGGGGATATCAATCAGCCCCAGCATTTT
TRBV5-1,many,TRBD2,TRBJ2-7,CASSWAAAGGVPEQYF,TGCGCCAGCAGCTGGGCTGCCGCGGGGGGGGTCCCCGAGCAGTACTTC
TRBV5-5,NA,TRBD1,TRBJ1-1,CASSSTGGVTEAFF,TGTGCCAGCAGCTCCACAGGGGGCGTCACTGAAGCTTTCTTT
TRBV5-4,NA,NA,TRBJ1-6,CASSLDRINSPLHF,TGTGCCAGCAGCTTGGACAGAATCAATTCACCCCTCCACTTT
TRBV27,NA,NA,TRBJ2-5,CASSLSRSSLRGETQYF,TGTGCCAGCAGTTTATCGAGGTCTAGCCTAAGGGGGGAGACCCAGTACTTC
TRBV14,NA,NA,TRBJ2-3,CASSQGWAGRTDTQYF,TGTGCCAGCAGCCAAGGATGGGCGGGACGCACAGATACGCAGTATTTT
TRBV7-9,once,TRBD2,TRBJ2-1,CASSLTSGYNEQFF,TGTGCCAGCAGCTTGACTAGCGGATACAATGAGCAGTTCTTC
TRBV5-1,once,TRBD2,TRBJ2-7,CASSRSLAGDYEQYF,TGCGCCAGCAGCCGATCCCTAGCGGGAGACTACGAGCAGTACTTC
TRBV27,NA,NA,TRBJ2-7,CASSFQGLKYEQYF,TGTGCCAGCAGTTTTCAGGGATTAAAATACGAGCAGTACTTC
TRBV19,NA,NA,TRBJ2-7,CASSASGQGWNEQYF,TGTGCCAGTAGCGCATCGGGGCAGGGGTGGAACGAGCAGTACTTC
TRBV28,NA,NA,TRBJ2-2,CASSPWSDSTGELFF,TGTGCCAGCAGCCCATGGTCCGATTCCACCGGGGAGCTGTTTTTT
TRBV2,NA,TRBD1,TRBJ1-3,CASREYRDRGSGNTIYF,TGTGCCAGCAGAGAATACCGGGACAGGGGCTCTGGAAACACCATATATTTT
TRBV7-6,NA,TRBD1,TRBJ2-7,CASSPDRDYEQYF,TGTGCCAGCAGCCCGGACAGGGATTACGAGCAGTACTTC